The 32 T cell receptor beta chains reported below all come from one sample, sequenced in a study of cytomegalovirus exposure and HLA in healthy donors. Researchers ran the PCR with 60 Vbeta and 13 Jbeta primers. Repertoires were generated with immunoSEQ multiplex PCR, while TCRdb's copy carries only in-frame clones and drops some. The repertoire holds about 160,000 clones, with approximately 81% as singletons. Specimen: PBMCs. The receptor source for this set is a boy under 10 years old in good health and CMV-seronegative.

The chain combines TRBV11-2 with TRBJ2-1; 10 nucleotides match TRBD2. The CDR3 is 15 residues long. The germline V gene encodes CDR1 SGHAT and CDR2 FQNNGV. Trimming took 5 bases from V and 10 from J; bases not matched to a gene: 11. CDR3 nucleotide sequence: TGTGCCAGCAGCCGGAGGAGCGGGAGGGCCAACGAGCAGTTCTTC. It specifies CASSRRSGRANEQFF.

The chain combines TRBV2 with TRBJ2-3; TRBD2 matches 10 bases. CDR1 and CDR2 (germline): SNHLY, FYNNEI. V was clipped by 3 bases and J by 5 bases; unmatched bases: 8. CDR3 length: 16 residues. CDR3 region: CASSEWPGLARDTQYF. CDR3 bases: TGTGCCAGCAGTGAGTGGCCGGGACTAGCGAGAGATACGCAGTATTTT.

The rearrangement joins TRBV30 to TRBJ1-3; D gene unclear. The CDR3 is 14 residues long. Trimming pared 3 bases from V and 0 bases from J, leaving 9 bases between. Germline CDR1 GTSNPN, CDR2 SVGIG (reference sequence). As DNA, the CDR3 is TGTGCCTGGAGCGAGGGCCTCTCTGGAAACACCATATATTTT. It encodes CAWSEGLSGNTIYF.

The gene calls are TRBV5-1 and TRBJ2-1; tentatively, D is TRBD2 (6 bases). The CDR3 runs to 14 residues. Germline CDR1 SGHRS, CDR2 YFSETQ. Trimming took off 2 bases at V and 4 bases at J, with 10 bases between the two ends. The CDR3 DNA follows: TGCGCCAGCAGCTTTACCGGGAGTTACAATGAGCAGTTCTTC. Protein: CASSFTGSYNEQFF.

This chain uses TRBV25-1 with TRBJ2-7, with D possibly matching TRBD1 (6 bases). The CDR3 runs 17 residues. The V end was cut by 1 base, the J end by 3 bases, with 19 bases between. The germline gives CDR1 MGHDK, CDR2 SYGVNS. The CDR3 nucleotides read TGTGCCAGCAGTGAATTGTGGTCGGGACAAGAGTTCTACGAGCAGTACTTC. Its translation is CASSELWSGQEFYEQYF.

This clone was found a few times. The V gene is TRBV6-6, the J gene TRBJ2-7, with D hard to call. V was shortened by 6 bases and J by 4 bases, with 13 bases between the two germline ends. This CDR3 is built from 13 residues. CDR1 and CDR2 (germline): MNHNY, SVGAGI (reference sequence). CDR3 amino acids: CASSDRLAYEQYF. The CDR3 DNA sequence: TGTGCCAGCAGCGACCGATTAGCTTACGAGCAGTACTTC.

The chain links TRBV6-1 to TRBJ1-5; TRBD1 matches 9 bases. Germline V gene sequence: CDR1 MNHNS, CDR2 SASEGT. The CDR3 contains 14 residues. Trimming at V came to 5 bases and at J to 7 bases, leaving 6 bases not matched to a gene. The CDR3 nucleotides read TGTGCCAGCAGTTTCGGACAGGGGAACCAGCCCCAGCATTTT. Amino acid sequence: CASSFGQGNQPQHF.

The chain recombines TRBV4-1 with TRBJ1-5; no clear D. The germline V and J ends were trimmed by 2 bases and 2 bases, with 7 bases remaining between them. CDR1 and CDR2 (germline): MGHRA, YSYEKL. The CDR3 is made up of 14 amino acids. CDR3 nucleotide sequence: TGCGCCAGCAGCCAACCTCCCCGCAATCAGCCCCAGCATTTT. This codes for CASSQPPRNQPQHF.

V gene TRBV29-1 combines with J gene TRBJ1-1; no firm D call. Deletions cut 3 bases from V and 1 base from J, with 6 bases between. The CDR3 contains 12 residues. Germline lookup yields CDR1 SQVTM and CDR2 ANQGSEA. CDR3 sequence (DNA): TGCAGCGTTGACGGTCCGAACACTGAAGCTTTCTTT. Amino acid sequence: CSVDGPNTEAFF.

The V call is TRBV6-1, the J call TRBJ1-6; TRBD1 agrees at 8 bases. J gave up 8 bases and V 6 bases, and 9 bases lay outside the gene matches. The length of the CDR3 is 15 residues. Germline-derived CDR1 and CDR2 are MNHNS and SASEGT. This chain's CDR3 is CASRGQEVPYSPLHF. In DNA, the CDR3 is TGTGCCAGCAGGGGACAGGAGGTTCCATATTCACCCCTCCACTTT.

CDR3 bases: TGTGCCACCAGCAGAGGTCGACAGGGGGGATACAATGAGCAGTTCTTC. Translated: CATSRGRQGGYNEQFF. This sequence joins TRBV15 and TRBJ2-1; 9 nucleotides match TRBD1. Germline V gene sequence: CDR1 LNHNV, CDR2 YYDKDF (reference sequence). J was trimmed by 4 bases and V by 1 base; bases with no gene match: 5. The CDR3 totals 16 residues.

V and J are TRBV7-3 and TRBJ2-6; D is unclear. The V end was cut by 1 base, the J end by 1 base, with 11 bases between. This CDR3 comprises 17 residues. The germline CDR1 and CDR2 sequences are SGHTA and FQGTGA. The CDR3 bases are TGTGCCAGCAGCTTAAGTAACGGAGTGTCTGGGGCCAACGTCCTGACTTTC. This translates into CASSLSNGVSGANVLTF.

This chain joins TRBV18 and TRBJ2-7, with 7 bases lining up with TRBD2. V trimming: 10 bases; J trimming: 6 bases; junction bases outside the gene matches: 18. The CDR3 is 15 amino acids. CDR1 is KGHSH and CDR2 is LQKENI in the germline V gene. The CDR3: CATEKEGGRGREQYF. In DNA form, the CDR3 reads TGTGCCACCGAGAAGGAGGGCGGGAGAGGACGCGAGCAGTACTTC.

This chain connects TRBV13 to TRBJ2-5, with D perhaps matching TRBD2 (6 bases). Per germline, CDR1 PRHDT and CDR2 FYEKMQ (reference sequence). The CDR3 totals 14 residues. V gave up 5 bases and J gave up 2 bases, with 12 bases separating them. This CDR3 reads CASSARLVQETQYF. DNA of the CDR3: TGTGCCAGCAGCGCGAGACTAGTTCAAGAGACCCAGTACTTC. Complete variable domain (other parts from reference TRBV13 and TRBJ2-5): AAGVIQSPRHLIKEKRETATLKCYPIPRHDTVYWYQQGPGQDPQFLISFYEKMQSDKGSIPDRFSAQQFSDYHSELNMSSLELGDSALYFCASSARLVQETQYFGPGTRLLVL.

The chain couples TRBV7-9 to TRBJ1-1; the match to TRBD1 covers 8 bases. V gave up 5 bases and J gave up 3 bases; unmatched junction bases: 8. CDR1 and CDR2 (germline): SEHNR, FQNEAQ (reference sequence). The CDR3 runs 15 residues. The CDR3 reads CASSIGQGGDTEAFF. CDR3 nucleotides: TGTGCCAGCAGCATCGGACAGGGAGGGGACACTGAAGCTTTCTTT.

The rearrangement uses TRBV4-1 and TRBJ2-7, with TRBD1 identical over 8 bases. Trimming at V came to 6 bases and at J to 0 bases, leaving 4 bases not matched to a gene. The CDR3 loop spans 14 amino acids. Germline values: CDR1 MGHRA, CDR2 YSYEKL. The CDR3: CASSDRGSSYEQYF. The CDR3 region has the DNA TGCGCCAGCAGTGACAGGGGAAGCTCCTACGAGCAGTACTTC.

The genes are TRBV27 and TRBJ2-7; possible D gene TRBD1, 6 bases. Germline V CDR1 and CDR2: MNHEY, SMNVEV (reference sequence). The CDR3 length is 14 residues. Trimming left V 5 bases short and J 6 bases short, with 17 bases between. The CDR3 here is CASSTSLQGTEQYF. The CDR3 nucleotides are TGTGCCAGCAGTACATCTTTACAGGGTACCGAGCAGTACTTC.

The CDR3 is CASSPSGLAGRYTQYF. The CDR3 DNA sequence: TGTGCCAGCAGCCCATCGGGACTAGCGGGGCGCTATACGCAGTATTTT. This chain joins TRBV7-2 and TRBJ2-3; 13 bases agree with TRBD2. The V gene end was trimmed by 5 bases and the J gene end by 7 bases; junction bases not matched to a gene: 9. Looked up from germline, CDR1 is SGHTA and CDR2 is FQGNSA. This CDR3 contains 16 residues.

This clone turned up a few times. CDR3 region: CASSSGLAVGEQYF. The CDR3 DNA is TGTGCCAGCAGTTCGGGACTAGCGGTTGGCGAGCAGTACTTC. The chain combines TRBV28 with TRBJ2-7; 11 nucleotides agree with TRBD2. CDR1 is MDHEN, CDR2 SYDVKM, per germline. V was clipped by 4 bases and J by 6 bases; unmatched bases: 5. The CDR3 has 14 residues.

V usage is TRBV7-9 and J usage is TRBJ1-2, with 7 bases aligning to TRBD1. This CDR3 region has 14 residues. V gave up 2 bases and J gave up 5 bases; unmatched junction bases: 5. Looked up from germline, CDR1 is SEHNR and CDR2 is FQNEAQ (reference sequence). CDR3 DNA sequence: TGTGCCAGCAGCTTAACCTCAGGGGGATATGGCTACACCTTC. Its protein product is CASSLTSGGYGYTF.

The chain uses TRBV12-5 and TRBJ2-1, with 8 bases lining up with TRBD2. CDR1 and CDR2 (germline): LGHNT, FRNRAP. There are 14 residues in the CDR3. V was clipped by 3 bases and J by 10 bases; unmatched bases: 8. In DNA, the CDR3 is TGTGCTAGTGGTTTTAGCGGGAACGGGGGCGAGCAGTTCTTC. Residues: CASGFSGNGGEQFF.

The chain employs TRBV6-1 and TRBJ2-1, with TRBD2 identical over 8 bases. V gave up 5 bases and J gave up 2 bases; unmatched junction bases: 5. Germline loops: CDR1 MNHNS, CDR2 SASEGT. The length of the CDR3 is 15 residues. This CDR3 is CASSLLAGPYNEQFF. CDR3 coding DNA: TGTGCCAGCAGTCTTCTAGCGGGTCCCTACAATGAGCAGTTCTTC.

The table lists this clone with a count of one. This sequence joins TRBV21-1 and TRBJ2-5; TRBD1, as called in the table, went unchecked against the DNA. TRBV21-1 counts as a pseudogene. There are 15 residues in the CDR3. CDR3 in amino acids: CASSKKRTGNETQYF. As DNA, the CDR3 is TGTGCCAGCAGCAAAAAGCGGACAGGGAACGAGACCCAGTACTTC.

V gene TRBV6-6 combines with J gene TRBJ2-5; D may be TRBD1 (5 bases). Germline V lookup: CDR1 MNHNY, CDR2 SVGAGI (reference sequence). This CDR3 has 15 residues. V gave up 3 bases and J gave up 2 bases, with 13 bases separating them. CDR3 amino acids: CASSYGTGGQETQYF. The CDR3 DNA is TGTGCCAGCAGTTATGGAACAGGCGGACAAGAGACCCAGTACTTC.

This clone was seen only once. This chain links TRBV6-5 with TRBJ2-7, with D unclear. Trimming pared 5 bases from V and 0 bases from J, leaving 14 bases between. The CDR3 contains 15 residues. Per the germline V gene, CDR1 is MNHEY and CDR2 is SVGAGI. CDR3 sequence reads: CASSRQVLASYEQYF. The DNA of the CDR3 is TGTGCCAGCAGTCGTCAGGTCCTGGCCTCCTACGAGCAGTACTTC.

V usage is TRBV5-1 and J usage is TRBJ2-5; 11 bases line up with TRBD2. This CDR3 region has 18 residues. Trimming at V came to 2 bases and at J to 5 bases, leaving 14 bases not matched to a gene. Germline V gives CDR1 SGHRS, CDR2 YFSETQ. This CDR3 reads CASSFMVTSGTMLETQYF. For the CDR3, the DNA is TGCGCCAGCAGCTTCATGGTGACTAGCGGGACGATGTTGGAGACCCAGTACTTC.

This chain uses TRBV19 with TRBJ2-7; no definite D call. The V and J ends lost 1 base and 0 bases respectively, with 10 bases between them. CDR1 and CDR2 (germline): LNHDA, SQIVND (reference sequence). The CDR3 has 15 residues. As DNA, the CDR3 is TGTGCCAGTAGTATAGGTGTGGGCCTCTCCTACGAGCAGTACTTC. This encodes CASSIGVGLSYEQYF.

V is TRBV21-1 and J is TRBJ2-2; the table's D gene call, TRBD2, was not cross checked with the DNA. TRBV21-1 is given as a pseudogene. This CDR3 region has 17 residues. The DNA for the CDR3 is TGTGCCAGCAGCGACCGGACTAGCGGGAGGATGGCCGGGGAGCTGTTTTTT. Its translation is CASSDRTSGRMAGELFF.

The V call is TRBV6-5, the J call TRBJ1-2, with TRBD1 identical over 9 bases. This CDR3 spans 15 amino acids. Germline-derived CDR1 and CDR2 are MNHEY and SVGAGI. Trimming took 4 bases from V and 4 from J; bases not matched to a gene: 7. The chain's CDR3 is CASSSPGQGSYGYTF. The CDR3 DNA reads TGTGCCAGCAGTTCCCCGGGACAGGGAAGCTATGGCTACACCTTC.

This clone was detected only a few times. The CDR3 region is CSAGRGGGTEAFF. CDR3 bases: TGCAGCGCGGGGAGGGGAGGAGGAACTGAAGCTTTCTTT. This chain links TRBV29-1 with TRBJ1-1; TRBD1 is a possible D gene (5 bases). Germline V gives CDR1 SQVTM, CDR2 ANQGSEA. The CDR3 has 13 residues. The V end lost 7 bases, the J end lost 5 bases, and 17 bases lay between the germline ends.

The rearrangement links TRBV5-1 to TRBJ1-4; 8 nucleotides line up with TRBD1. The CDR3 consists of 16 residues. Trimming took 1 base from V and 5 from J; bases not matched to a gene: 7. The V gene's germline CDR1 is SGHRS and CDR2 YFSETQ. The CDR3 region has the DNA TGCGCCAGCAGCTTGACCCCGGGACAGGCAAATGAAAAACTGTTTTTT. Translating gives CASSLTPGQANEKLFF.

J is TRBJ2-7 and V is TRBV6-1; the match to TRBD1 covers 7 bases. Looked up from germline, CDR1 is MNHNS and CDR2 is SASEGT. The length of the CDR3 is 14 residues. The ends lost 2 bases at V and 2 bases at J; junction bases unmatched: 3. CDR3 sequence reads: CASSESGTAYEQYF. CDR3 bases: TGTGCCAGCAGTGAATCCGGGACAGCCTACGAGCAGTACTTC.